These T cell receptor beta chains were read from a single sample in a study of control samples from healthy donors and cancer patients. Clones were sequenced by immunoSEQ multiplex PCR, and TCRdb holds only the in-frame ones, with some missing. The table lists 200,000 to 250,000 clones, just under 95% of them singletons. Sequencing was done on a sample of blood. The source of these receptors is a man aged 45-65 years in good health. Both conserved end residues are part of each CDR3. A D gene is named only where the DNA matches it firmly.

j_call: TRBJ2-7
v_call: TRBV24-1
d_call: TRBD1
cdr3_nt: TGTGCCACCGGGACAGAGTACGAGCAGTACTTC
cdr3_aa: CATGTEYEQYF

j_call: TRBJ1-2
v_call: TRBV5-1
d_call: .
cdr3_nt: TGCGCCAGCAGCCCTCGAGCAGGGGCTTCTACTCGTGGCTACACCTTC
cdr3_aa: CASSPRAGASTRGYTF

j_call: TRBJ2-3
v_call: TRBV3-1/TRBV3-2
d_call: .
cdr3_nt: TGTGCCAGCAGCCAAAAAGGGGGAAGCACAGATACGCAGTATTTT
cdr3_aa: CASSQKGGSTDTQYF

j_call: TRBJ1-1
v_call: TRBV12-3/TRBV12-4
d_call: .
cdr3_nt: TGTGCCAGCAGCAGGGCGGGGGCTGAAGCTTTCTTT
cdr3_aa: CASSRAGAEAFF

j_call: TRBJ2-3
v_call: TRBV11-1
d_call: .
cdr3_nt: TGTGCCAGCGGCGATGGGGGAAGGGTTCGAGATACGCAGTATTTT
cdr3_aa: CASGDGGRVRDTQYF

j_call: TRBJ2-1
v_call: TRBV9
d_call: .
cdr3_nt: TGTGCCAGCAGCCCCGGGCTCTACAATGAGCAGTTCTTC
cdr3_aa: CASSPGLYNEQFF

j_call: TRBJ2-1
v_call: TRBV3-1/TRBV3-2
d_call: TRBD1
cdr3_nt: TGTGCCAGCAGGGCCAGGGGGCGCGGCGATGAGCAGTTCTTC
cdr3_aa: CASRARGRGDEQFF

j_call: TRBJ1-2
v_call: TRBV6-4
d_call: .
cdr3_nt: TGTGCCAGCAGTGACTACAACAAGGGGGTCGGCTACACCTTC
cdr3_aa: CASSDYNKGVGYTF

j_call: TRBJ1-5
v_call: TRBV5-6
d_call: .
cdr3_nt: TGTGCCAGCAGCGTAGGAGGACAGCCCCAGCATTTT
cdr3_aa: CASSVGGQPQHF

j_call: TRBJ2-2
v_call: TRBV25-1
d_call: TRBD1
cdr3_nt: TGTGCCAGCAGTGGGTCCCCGGGACAGGACACCGGGGAGCTGTTTTTT
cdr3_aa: CASSGSPGQDTGELFF

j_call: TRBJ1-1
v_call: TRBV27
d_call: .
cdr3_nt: TGTGCCAGCAGTTTAGGGGTAGGGAACACTGAAGCTTTCTTT
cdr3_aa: CASSLGVGNTEAFF

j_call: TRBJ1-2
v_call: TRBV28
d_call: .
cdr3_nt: TGTGCCAGCAGCGGCAGTCGCTATGGCTACACCTTC
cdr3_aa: CASSGSRYGYTF